These T cell receptor beta chains were read from a single sample in a study of T cell responses to AZD1222 COVID-19 vaccine. Here immunoSEQ multiplex PCR was the method, and the copy in TCRdb shows in-frame clones only, minus some. The sample carries some 170,000 clones, 92% recorded once. Material: peripheral blood, obtained 28 days after the second AZD1222 dose. The receptors come from an adult who received the AZD1222 COVID-19 vaccine. The CDR3 runs from the conserved cysteine through the conserved F or W. Each record gives: J gene, V gene, CDR3 protein.

TRBJ2-1	TRBV11-2	CASRGWWNEQFF
TRBJ2-3	TRBV27	CASSPGVGGTLTDTQYF
TRBJ1-1	TRBV30	CAWSVGTNTEAFF
TRBJ2-7	TRBV4-2	CASSQDWGSLYEQYF
TRBJ2-5	TRBV6-5	CASSYGQGGETQYF
TRBJ2-1	TRBV19	CASSFRTSGGGSYNEQFF
TRBJ2-3	TRBV27	CASSSLWEGRDTQYF
TRBJ1-1	TRBV19	CASSIGQGEAFF
TRBJ1-2	TRBV10-3	CAISGTGTGVGYTF
TRBJ2-2	TRBV18	CASSPSTVLVGPGELFF
TRBJ1-2	TRBV30	CAWRGQGANYGYTF
TRBJ2-7	TRBV6-1	CASSVPTSGGYSYEQYF
TRBJ2-1	TRBV27	CASDNKGGDEQFF
TRBJ2-2	TRBV7-6	CASTSSDGELFF
TRBJ1-4	TRBV7-9	CASSGLDRANEKLFF
TRBJ2-2	TRBV7-9	CASNLRQGSFTGELFF
TRBJ2-1	TRBV6-1	CASSDGQGVYNEQFF
TRBJ1-4	TRBV2	CASSGRQSLVGKLFF
TRBJ1-2	TRBV6-5	CASRPPGQEDYTF
TRBJ1-2	TRBV6-6	CASSSGVYGYTF
TRBJ1-5	TRBV5-4	CASSFGGAGQPQHF
TRBJ2-7	TRBV13	CASTGDRGQGEQYF